This TCR beta chain is drawn from a study of OX40 agonist ivuxolimab in advanced cancers. Notes on the research overall: The costimulatory receptor OX40 (CD134) was targeted by ivuxolimab, a fully human IgG2 agonistic monoclonal antibody. Intravenous ivuxolimab was administered to patients every 2 weeks at six dose levels: 0.01, 0.1, 0.3, 1.5, 3 and 10 mg/kg. Of the approximately 53 patients in dose escalation, about 20 had hepatocellular carcinoma, some 15 had melanoma, 9 had renal cell carcinoma and 9 had head and neck cancer. In the dose-escalation cohort, roughly four fifths of patients were male, and the mean age was about 55 years, with a range of roughly 23 to 85. Patients were allowed to have had prior anti-PD-1, anti-PD-L1 or anti-CTLA-4 therapy, and 40% of the dose-escalation patients had been treated with checkpoint inhibitors. Three dose-escalation patients achieved partial responses, one with hepatocellular carcinoma and two with cutaneous melanoma. Peripheral TCRbeta sequencing was intended to test whether TCR sequence diversity was altered and clonal T-cell expansion was caused by ivuxolimab. The paper covers the monotherapy dose-escalation part of the phase I ivuxolimab trial, which included N ≈ 50 patients. Overall results and qualifications from the work: On average, CD8+ T cells showed more expanded clones than CD4+ T cells after ivuxolimab. Antigen specificity was not determined for the clonally expanded peripheral T cells. Low levels of normalized T-cell clonal expansion were also seen in some patients who did not respond. Clonal expansion of both CD4+ and CD8+ blood T cells was observed from baseline to week 6 at doses 0.1 to 3.0 mg/kg. In the 0.1-3.0 mg/kg groups, partial responders were among the patients with the lowest normalized peripheral clonal expansion, particularly in CD8+ T cells.

To sequence the TCRbeta CDR3 region, genomic DNA was isolated from the sorted cells. The immunoSEQ Assay was used to sequence the TCRbeta CDR3 regions. Sourced from immuneACCESS, this table was stored by TCRdb with only in-frame sequences that have V and J called. A share of the clones is absent; for the studies checked, an unresolved V gene accounts for under half, and the remainder has no known explanation. The sample records some 55,000 clones, roughly 92% of which are singletons. Around an eighth of the sample is in the top ten clones. The trial excluded patients who had a history of autoimmune disease or who were on systemic immunosuppression. In every dose cohort, peripheral blood was drawn for TCR sequencing at baseline, cycle 4 day 1, and cycle 7 day 1. Samples came from an open-label, multicenter, first-in-human phase I dose-escalation trial of ivuxolimab. Adults with locally advanced or metastatic head and neck squamous cell, hepatocellular, melanoma or renal cell carcinoma were enrolled in the trial. Before TCR sequencing, CD4+ T cells and CD8+ T cells were sorted from peripheral blood as separate populations.

The germline V gene supplies CDR1 KGHSH and CDR2 LQKENI. V is cut by 3 bases and J by 6 bases, and the space between the germline ends is 17 bases. Including the terminal cysteine and phenylalanine, the CDR3 comprises 15 residues. Only the CDR3 portion is preserved as DNA: 45 bases, with reading frame beginning at the first base. About this clone itself: The specificity of this receptor is unknown. It has no much larger one-base neighbor in the sample; base qualities were not kept.

This sample comprised CD4+ or CD8+ T cells sorted from blood, obtained in a trial of the OX40 agonist ivuxolimab. The sequence links TRBV18 to TRBJ1-2; the D gene is not confidently resolved. The origin of this receptor is an adult with an advanced solid tumor such as melanoma, head and neck, liver or kidney cancer. CDR3 region: CASSPWAGGKDGYTF. The DNA reads TGTGCCAGCTCACCCTGGGCAGGAGGGAAGGATGGCTACACCTTC.